One T cell receptor beta chain is described in this entry. This sample was included in a study of blood T cell repertoires in COVID-19. Study-level information: Acute and convalescent COVID-19 samples came from the United States, Italy and Spain. In each case, the material was cDNA or gDNA derived from T cells, B-cell-depleted T cells, or PBMCs.

In the original workflow: The assay estimated nucleated cells by amplifying reference gene primers. Only in-frame clones appear in the TCRdb table, and some are missing; sequencing was by immunoSEQ multiplex PCR. That table supplies the V and J calls and clone size; D and trimming were determined from the DNA. The data hold 130,000 to 150,000 clones, with 84% observed a single time. In germline, CDR1 is LGHNA, CDR2 YSLEER. The ends were cut back, 0 bases at V and 8 bases at J, with 13 bases in the middle. The CDR3 has 14 amino acids. Sequencing was performed on peripheral blood. The rearrangement joins TRBV4-3 to TRBJ1-2; no firm D call. The clonotype was recovered from a man in his fifties or sixties with active or convalescent COVID-19. Here the CDR3 DNA reads TGCGCCAGCAGCCAAGAGGTGGCCCAGGCCGGCTACACCTTC. This sequence encodes CASSQEVAQAGYTF.